Only a few counts were recorded for the clone carrying this T cell receptor beta chain. Its antigen is as yet unknown. This specimen comes from a study of T-cell memory formation after mild COVID-19. Study context: The TCR clusters were mostly specific to one donor. Study-level points and caveats: Cross-reactive memory seemingly joined, as some responding clones were found in pre-infection memory.

The CDR3 contains 15 residues. Per germline, CDR1 KGHSH and CDR2 LQKENI. V dropped 4 bases and J dropped 6 bases, with 18 bases sitting between them. MiXCR, applied by TCRdb to the 5' RACE reads, yields one record per CDR3 protein. The sample lists about 340,000 distinct CDR3 sequences; more than 15% were seen once. The origin of this receptor is a man aged 18 to 30 who had mild COVID-19 (a few samples of this study predate the infection). Cell type and time point are not known. The chain uses TRBV18 and TRBJ1-2, with D possibly matching TRBD1 (5 bases). The source material was PBMCs or a T cell subset sorted from them (not recorded which). The CDR3 sequence: CASSLNGAPPDGYTF. CDR3 coding DNA: TGTGCCAGCTCACTTAACGGGGCCCCACCGGATGGCTACACCTTC.